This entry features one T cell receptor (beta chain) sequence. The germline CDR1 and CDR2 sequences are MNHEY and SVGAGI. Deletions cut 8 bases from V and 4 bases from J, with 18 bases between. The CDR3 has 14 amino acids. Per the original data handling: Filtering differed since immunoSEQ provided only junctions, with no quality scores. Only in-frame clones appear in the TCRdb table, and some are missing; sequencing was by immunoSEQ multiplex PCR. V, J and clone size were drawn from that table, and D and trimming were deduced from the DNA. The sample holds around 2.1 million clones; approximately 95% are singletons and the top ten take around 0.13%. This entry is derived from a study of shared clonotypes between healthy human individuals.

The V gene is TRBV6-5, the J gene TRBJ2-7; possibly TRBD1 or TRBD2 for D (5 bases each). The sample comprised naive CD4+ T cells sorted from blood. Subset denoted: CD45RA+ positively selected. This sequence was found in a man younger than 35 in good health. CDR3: CASSKGTEVYEQYF. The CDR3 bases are TGTGCCAGCTCCAAAGGGACGGAGGTGTACGAGCAGTACTTC.